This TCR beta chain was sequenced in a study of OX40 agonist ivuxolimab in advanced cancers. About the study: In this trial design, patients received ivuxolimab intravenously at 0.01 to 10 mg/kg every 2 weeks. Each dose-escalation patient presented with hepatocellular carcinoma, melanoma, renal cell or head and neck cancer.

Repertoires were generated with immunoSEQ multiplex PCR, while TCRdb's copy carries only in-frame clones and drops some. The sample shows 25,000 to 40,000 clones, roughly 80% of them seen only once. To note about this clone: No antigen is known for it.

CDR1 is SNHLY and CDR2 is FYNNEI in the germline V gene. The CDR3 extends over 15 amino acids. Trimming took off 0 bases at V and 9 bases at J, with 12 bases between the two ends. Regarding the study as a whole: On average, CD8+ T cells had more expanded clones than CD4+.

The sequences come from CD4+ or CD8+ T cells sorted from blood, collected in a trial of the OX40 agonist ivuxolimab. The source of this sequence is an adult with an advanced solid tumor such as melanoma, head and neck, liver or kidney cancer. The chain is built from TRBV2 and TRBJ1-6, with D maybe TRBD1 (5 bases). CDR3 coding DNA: TGTGCCAGCAGTGAAGCGGAGGGGAGGCGTTCACCCCTCCACTTT. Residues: CASSEAEGRRSPLHF.